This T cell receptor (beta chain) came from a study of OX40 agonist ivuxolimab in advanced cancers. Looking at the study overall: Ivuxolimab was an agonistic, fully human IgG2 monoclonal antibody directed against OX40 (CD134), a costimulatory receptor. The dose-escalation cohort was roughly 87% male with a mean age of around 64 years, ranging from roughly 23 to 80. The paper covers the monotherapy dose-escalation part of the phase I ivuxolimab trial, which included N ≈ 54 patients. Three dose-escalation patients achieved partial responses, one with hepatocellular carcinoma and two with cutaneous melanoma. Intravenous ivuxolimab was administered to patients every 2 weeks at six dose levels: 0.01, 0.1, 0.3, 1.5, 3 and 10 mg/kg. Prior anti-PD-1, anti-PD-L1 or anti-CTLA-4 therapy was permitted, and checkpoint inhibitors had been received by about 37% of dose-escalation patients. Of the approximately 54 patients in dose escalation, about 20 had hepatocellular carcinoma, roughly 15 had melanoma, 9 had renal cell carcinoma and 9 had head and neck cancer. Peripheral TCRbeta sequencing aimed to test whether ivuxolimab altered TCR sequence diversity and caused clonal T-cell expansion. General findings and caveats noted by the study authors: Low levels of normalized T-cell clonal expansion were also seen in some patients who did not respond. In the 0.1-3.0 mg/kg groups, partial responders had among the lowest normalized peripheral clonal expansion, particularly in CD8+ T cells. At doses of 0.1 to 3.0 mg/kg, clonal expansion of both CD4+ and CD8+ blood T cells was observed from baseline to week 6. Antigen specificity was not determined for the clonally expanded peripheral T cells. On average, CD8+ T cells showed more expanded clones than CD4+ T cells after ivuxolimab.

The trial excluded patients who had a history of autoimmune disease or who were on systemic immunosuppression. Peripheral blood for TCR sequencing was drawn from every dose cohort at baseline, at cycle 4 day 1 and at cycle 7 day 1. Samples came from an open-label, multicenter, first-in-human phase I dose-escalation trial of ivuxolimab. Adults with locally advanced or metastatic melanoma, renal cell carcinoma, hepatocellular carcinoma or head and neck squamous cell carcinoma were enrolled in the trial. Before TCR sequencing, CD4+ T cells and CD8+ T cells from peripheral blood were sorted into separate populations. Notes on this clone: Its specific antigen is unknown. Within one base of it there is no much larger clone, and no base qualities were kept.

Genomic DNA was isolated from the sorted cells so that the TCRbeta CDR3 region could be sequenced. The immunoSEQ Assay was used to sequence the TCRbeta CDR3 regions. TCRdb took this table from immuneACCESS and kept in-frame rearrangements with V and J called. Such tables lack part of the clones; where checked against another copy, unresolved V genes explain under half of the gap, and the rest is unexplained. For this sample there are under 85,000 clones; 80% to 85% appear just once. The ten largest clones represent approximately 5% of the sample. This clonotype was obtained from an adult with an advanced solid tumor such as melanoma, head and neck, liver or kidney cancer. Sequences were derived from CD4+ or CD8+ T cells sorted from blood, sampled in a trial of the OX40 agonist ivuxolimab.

The CDR3 reads as follows: CASSQDRNQPQHF. The DNA sequence follows: TGCGCCAGCAGCCAAGACCGTAATCAGCCCCAGCATTTT. The receptor chain draws on TRBV4-3 and TRBJ1-5, with the identity of the D gene unclear. The junction shows trimming of 0 bases on V and 4 bases on J, plus 4 bases between the germline ends. The germline V gene yields LGHNA for CDR1 and YSLEER for CDR2. Including the terminal cysteine and phenylalanine, the CDR3 comprises 13 residues. The CDR3 DNA has 39 bases and is translated from base 1.